The clone carrying this T cell receptor beta chain appeared once. These data belong to a study of shared clonotypes between healthy human individuals. Each sample came from a Caucasian adult donor living in Nashville, Tennessee. V was pared by 0 bases and J by 5 bases, with 13 bases between. Germline V gene lookup returns CDR1 MGHRA and CDR2 YSYEKL. The length of the CDR3 is 15 residues. Each PCR replicate run on unsorted PBMC took in around 290 ng DNA, tens of thousands of T cell genomes. Measured with immunoSEQ multiplex PCR; TCRdb has only the in-frame clones, and not every one. The sample holds some 510,000 clones; 60% to 85% are singletons and the top ten take 10% to 15%.

The receptor was isolated from a woman aged 40 to 49 in good health. Some clones in this sample may be carry-over from other donors' samples. The chain combines TRBV4-1 with TRBJ2-5; perhaps TRBD2 as D (5 bases). The sequenced material came from PBMCs. Here the CDR3 reads CASSQERASTETQYF. The CDR3 DNA follows: TGCGCCAGCAGCCAAGAGAGGGCTAGTACGGAGACCCAGTACTTC.